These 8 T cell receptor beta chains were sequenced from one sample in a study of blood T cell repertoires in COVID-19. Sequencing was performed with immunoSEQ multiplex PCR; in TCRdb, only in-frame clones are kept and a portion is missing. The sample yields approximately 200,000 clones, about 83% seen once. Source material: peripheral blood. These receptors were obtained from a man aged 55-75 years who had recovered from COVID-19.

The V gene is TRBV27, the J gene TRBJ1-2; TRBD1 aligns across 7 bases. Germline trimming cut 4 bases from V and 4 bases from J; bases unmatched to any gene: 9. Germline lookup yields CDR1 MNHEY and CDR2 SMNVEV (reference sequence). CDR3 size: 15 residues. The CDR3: CASSSPSGQIYGYTF. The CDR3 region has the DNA TGTGCCAGCAGTTCTCCTTCGGGACAGATCTATGGCTACACCTTC.

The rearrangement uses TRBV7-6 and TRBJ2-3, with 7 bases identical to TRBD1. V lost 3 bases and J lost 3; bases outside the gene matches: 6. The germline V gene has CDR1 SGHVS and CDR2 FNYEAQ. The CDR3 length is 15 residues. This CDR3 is CASSFWDSITDTQYF. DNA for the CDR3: TGTGCCAGCAGCTTCTGGGACAGCATTACAGATACGCAGTATTTT.

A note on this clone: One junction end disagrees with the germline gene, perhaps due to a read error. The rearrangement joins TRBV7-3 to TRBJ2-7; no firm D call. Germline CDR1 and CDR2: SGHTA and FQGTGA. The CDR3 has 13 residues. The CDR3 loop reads CASSPTDSDEQYF. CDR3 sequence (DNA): TGTGCCAGCAGTCCAACTGACTCCGACGAGCAGTACTTC.

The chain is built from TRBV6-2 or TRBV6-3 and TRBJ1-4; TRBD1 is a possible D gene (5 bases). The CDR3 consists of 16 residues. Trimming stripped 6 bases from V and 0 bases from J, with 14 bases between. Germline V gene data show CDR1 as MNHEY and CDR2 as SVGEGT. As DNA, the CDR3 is TGTGCCAGCAGCCCTGGGACTGAGACAACTAATGAAAAACTGTTTTTT. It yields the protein CASSPGTETTNEKLFF.

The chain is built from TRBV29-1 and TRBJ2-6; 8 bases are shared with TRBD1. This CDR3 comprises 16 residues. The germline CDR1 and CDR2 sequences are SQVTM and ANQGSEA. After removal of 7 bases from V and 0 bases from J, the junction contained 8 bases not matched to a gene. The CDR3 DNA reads TGCAGCGCTGGACAGGGCTCAAGCTCTGGGGCCAACGTCCTGACTTTC. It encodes CSAGQGSSSGANVLTF.

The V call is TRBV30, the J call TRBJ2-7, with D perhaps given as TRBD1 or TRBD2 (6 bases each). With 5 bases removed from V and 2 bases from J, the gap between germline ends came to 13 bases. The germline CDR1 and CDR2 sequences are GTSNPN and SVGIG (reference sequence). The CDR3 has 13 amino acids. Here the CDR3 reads CAWGGTPTYEQYF. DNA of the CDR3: TGTGCCTGGGGCGGGACACCAACCTACGAGCAGTACTTC.

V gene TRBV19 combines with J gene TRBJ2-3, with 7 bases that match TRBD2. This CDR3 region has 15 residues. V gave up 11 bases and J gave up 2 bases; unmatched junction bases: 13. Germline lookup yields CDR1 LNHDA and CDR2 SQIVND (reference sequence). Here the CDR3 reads CASRGVGWDTDTQYF. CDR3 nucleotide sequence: TGTGCCTCCCGGGGGGTGGGATGGGACACAGATACGCAGTATTTT. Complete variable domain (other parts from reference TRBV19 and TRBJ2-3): DGGITQSPKYLFRKEGQNVTLSCEQNLNHDAMYWYRQDPGQGLRLIYYSQIVNDFQKGDIAEGYSVSREKKESFPLTVTSAQKNPTAFYLCASRGVGWDTDTQYFGPGTRLTVL.

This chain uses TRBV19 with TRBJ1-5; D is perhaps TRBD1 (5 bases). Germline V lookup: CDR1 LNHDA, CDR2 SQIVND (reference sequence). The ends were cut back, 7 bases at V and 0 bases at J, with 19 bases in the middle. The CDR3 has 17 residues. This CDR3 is CASTPGAGPYSNQPQHF. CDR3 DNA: TGTGCCAGTACCCCCGGGGCGGGACCCTATAGCAATCAGCCCCAGCATTTT.